The sequence of this TCR beta chain was determined in a study of beta chain features in type 1 diabetes. Overall study: Examined across all samples were about 110 million sorted cells. General study results and limits: People with Type 1 diabetes carried modestly yet significantly shorter TCRB CDR3s in all four CD4+ subsets.

Every isolated RNA sample was fully reverse transcribed, so sequencing captured expressed TCRB transcripts. Sequencing was performed with immunoSEQ multiplex PCR; in TCRdb, only in-frame clones are kept and a portion is missing. The profile shows 300,000 to 400,000 clones, around 9.7% of them singletons. With respect to this clone: What it recognizes is unknown. In the same sample, other DNA sequences code for this CDR3.

Germline-derived CDR1 and CDR2 are SGDLS and YYNGEE. The CDR3 runs to 14 residues. Trimming pared 4 bases from V and 0 bases from J, leaving 7 bases between. Sorting of CD4+ naive, central memory, regulatory and stem cell-like memory cells was performed via CD45RO/CCR7/CD25/CD127/CD95/CD27. Without exception, sorted populations had purity beyond 95%. The sequencing sample was made of central memory CD4+ T cells from blood. The source of this sequence is a man aged 25 to 40 with type 1 diabetes. This chain uses TRBV9 with TRBJ1-4; the D gene is possibly TRBD1 (5 bases). The CDR3 reads CASSLTATNEKLFF. CDR3 bases: TGTGCCAGCAGCCTGACAGCAACTAATGAAAAACTGTTTTTT.